Shown below are 26 T cell receptor beta chains from a single sample sequenced in a study of a mutant IDH1 vaccine in newly diagnosed glioma. The antigens these receptors bind are not known. Sequencing used immunoSEQ multiplex PCR; TCRdb keeps in-frame clones, though not all of them. The repertoire includes more than 45,000 clones, approximately 90% of them detected once, and 5.7% sits in the top ten. Noted time point: week 35, safety follow-up. In the vaccine, a single dose held 300 ug of the mutant IDH1 20-mer peptide, along with topical imiquimod. The sequencing here drew on PBMCs, taken from a glioma patient whose treatment included an IDH1 peptide vaccine. The receptors derive from a woman between 35 and 50 years old with glioma.

The chain couples TRBV7-2 to TRBJ2-2; 9 positions agree with TRBD2. Germline loops: CDR1 SGHTA, CDR2 FQGNSA. The CDR3 covers 18 residues. After removal of 1 base from V and 0 bases from J, the junction contained 6 bases not matched to a gene. The CDR3 sequence is CASSLVGLAGTNTGELFF. As DNA, the CDR3 is TGTGCCAGCAGCTTAGTTGGGCTAGCGGGGACGAACACCGGGGAGCTGTTTTTT.

V and J are TRBV6-5 and TRBJ2-2; 7 nucleotides match TRBD1. The CDR3 totals 14 residues. CDR1 is MNHEY and CDR2 is SVGAGI in the germline V gene. The ends lost 10 bases at V and 0 bases at J; junction bases unmatched: 5. In DNA, the CDR3 is TGTGCCACCCTAGGGACAGCGAACACCGGGGAGCTGTTTTTT. Translation: CATLGTANTGELFF.

This clone was seen once. The J gene is TRBJ1-2, the V gene TRBV10-3; TRBD1 might be the D (6 bases). Germline CDR1 and CDR2: ENHRY and SYGVKD. The CDR3 is 15 residues long. Trimming shortened V by 8 bases and J by 0 bases, and 16 bases separated the two germline ends. CDR3 residues: CAIWRGVHPNYGYTF. In DNA form, the CDR3 reads TGTGCCATCTGGAGGGGGGTTCATCCTAACTATGGCTACACCTTC.

This chain uses TRBV2 with TRBJ2-5; D is uncertain. V was pared by 10 bases and J by 5 bases, with 20 bases between. From germline, CDR1 is SNHLY and CDR2 FYNNEI. The CDR3 spans 14 residues. This CDR3 reads CAISSPRQSETQYF. The CDR3 coding sequence is TGTGCCATTTCGTCACCGAGACAATCCGAGACCCAGTACTTC.

V gene TRBV19 combines with J gene TRBJ1-5; possibly TRBD1 for D (6 bases). V lost 0 bases and J lost 5, with 11 bases in between. In germline, CDR1 is LNHDA, CDR2 SQIVND (reference sequence). CDR3 length: 15 residues. CDR3 DNA sequence: TGTGCCAGTAGTATAGATAGGGCAGGGGATCAGCCCCAGCATTTT. This gives the protein CASSIDRAGDQPQHF.

The genes are TRBV7-9 and TRBJ2-5; 12 bases match TRBD1. This CDR3 spans 16 amino acids. CDR1 and CDR2 (germline): SEHNR, FQNEAQ (reference sequence). V shed 1 base and J 4 bases; nucleotides not matched to a gene: 4. As DNA, the CDR3 is TGTGCCAGCAGCTTAGGGGGGACAGGGGGCCGAGAGACCCAGTACTTC. This codes for CASSLGGTGGRETQYF.

J is TRBJ2-5 and V is TRBV2; maybe TRBD1 (5 bases). This CDR3 comprises 14 residues. CDR1 and CDR2 from the germline V gene are SNHLY and FYNNEI. With 4 bases removed from V and 1 base from J, the gap between germline ends came to 10 bases. The CDR3 nucleotides read TGTGCCAGCAGTGTTCAGGGCACCCAAGAGACCCAGTACTTC. Protein product: CASSVQGTQETQYF.

The CDR3 coding sequence is TGTGCCTGGAGCCCTACGGGGGACGAGCAGTACTTC. Protein product: CAWSPTGDEQYF. This sequence joins TRBV30 and TRBJ2-7; D may be TRBD2 (6 bases). Germline-derived CDR1 and CDR2 are GTSNPN and SVGIG (reference sequence). With 3 bases removed from V and 5 bases from J, the gap between germline ends came to 11 bases. The CDR3 runs 12 residues.

J is TRBJ2-3 and V is TRBV6-6, with D unresolved. The CDR3 consists of 14 residues. Germline values: CDR1 MNHNY, CDR2 SVGAGI (reference sequence). With 5 bases removed from V and 0 bases from J, the gap between germline ends came to 9 bases. The CDR3 bases are TGTGCCAGCAGTCCTCGAGACAGCACAGATACGCAGTATTTT. The encoded protein is CASSPRDSTDTQYF.

The chain is built from TRBV5-4 and TRBJ2-2; the D is unclear. This CDR3 has 15 amino acids. Germline V gene lookup returns CDR1 SGHNT and CDR2 YYREEE (reference sequence). Trimming took 0 bases from V and 1 from J, leaving 7 bases between them. The CDR3 reads CASSLGAGNTGELFF. The CDR3 DNA reads as TGTGCCAGCAGCTTGGGTGCTGGGAACACCGGGGAGCTGTTTTTT.

The chain carries TRBV7-9 and TRBJ2-5; D uncertain. V was cut by 1 base and J by 0 bases, with 9 bases left in between. Germline assignment: CDR1 SEHNR and CDR2 FQNEAQ (reference sequence). CDR3 length: 15 amino acids. Here the CDR3 reads CASSLGYGYQETQYF. As DNA, the CDR3 is TGTGCCAGCAGCTTAGGGTACGGCTACCAAGAGACCCAGTACTTC.

The genes are TRBV2 and TRBJ2-3; D is possibly TRBD1 or TRBD2 (5 bases each). The germline V and J ends were trimmed by 5 bases and 0 bases, with 15 bases remaining between them. This CDR3 has 16 amino acids. Germline V lookup: CDR1 SNHLY, CDR2 FYNNEI. The CDR3 loop reads CASSPGRTLSTDTQYF. The CDR3, as DNA: TGTGCCAGCAGTCCGGGACGTACTTTGAGCACAGATACGCAGTATTTT.

The chain joins TRBV7-9 to TRBJ1-4, with D uncertain. The germline V gene has CDR1 SEHNR and CDR2 FQNEAQ (reference sequence). The CDR3 extends over 14 amino acids. Trimming pared 5 bases from V and 0 bases from J, leaving 7 bases between. DNA of the CDR3: TGTGCCAGCAGCCCTCAAGCAACTAATGAAAAACTGTTTTTT. It specifies CASSPQATNEKLFF. The full variable domain, its missing parts supplied by reference TRBV7-9 and TRBJ1-4, is DTGVSQNPRHKITKRGQNVTFRCDPISEHNRLYWYRQTLGQGPEFLTYFQNEAQLEKSRLLSDRFSAERPKGSFSTLEIQRTEQGDSAMYLCASSPQATNEKLFFGSGTQLSVL.

This rearrangement joins TRBV18 to TRBJ2-5, with 10 bases matching TRBD2. CDR1 KGHSH and CDR2 LQKENI come from the germline V gene. The J segment lost 3 bases and the V segment lost 2 bases, leaving 9 bases of the junction unmatched. This CDR3 spans 17 amino acids. The CDR3: CASSPGTQRGGKETQYF. The DNA for the CDR3 is TGTGCCAGCTCACCAGGAACCCAGCGGGGGGGAAAAGAGACCCAGTACTTC.

This chain links TRBV18 with TRBJ1-2; 8 bases match TRBD1. V lost 3 bases, J lost 8 bases, and 2 bases stayed unmatched. CDR3 size: 12 residues. CDR1 and CDR2 (germline): KGHSH, LQKENI. The CDR3 loop reads CASSPDREGYTF. In nucleotides, the CDR3 is TGTGCCAGCTCACCGGACAGGGAAGGCTACACCTTC.

The V gene is TRBV29-1, the J gene TRBJ2-2, with D perhaps given as TRBD1 or TRBD2 (5 bases each). Trimming took 0 bases from V and 5 from J, leaving 16 bases between them. Germline V lookup: CDR1 SQVTM, CDR2 ANQGSEA. This CDR3 spans 16 amino acids. CDR3 loop: CSVEDRDRLSTGELFF. Written as DNA, the CDR3 is TGCAGCGTTGAAGATCGAGACAGACTAAGTACCGGGGAGCTGTTTTTT.

The V call is TRBV30, the J call TRBJ2-7; D uncertain. Germline V CDR1 and CDR2: GTSNPN, SVGIG (reference sequence). The CDR3 is 13 residues long. The V end was cut by 0 bases, the J end by 5 bases, with 11 bases between. CDR3 bases: TGTGCCTGGAGTGTACGCCGAAAAGACGAGCAGTACTTC. Translating gives CAWSVRRKDEQYF.

The chain recombines TRBV6-6 with TRBJ2-7; no firm D call. With 5 bases removed from V and 0 bases from J, the gap between germline ends came to 8 bases. Germline CDR1 MNHNY, CDR2 SVGAGI (reference sequence). The CDR3 sequence is 13 residues long. This chain's CDR3 is CASSAGFSYEQYF. As DNA, the CDR3 is TGTGCCAGCAGTGCCGGGTTCTCCTACGAGCAGTACTTC.

This rearrangement joins TRBV2 to TRBJ1-3; no clear D. The germline gives CDR1 SNHLY, CDR2 FYNNEI. V lost 8 bases and J 5 bases, leaving 10 bases between the germline ends. This CDR3 contains 12 residues. CDR3 residues: CASRQGRNTIYF. The CDR3 bases are TGTGCCAGCCGCCAAGGGAGAAACACCATATATTTT.

The chain recombines TRBV5-4 with TRBJ2-7; 10 nucleotides line up with TRBD1. The J segment lost 3 bases and the V segment lost 5 bases, leaving 5 bases of the junction unmatched. Germline V lookup: CDR1 SGHNT, CDR2 YYREEE (reference sequence). The CDR3 contains 14 residues. The CDR3 loop is CASSSGTGVYEQYF. In nucleotides, the CDR3 is TGTGCCAGCAGTTCCGGGACAGGGGTCTACGAGCAGTACTTC.

The V call is TRBV19, the J call TRBJ1-1, with 7 positions matching TRBD1. The junction had 6 bases not matched to a gene; V was cut back by 5 bases and J by 6 bases. Germline CDR1 is LNHDA and CDR2 is SQIVND (reference sequence). The CDR3 covers 13 residues. CDR3 sequence: CASSAYRGPEAFF. In DNA form, the CDR3 reads TGTGCCAGTAGTGCCTACAGGGGACCTGAAGCTTTCTTT.

This rearrangement joins TRBV7-9 to TRBJ2-5, with 7 bases matching TRBD1. The length of the CDR3 is 14 residues. CDR1 SEHNR and CDR2 FQNEAQ come from the germline V gene (reference sequence). With 5 bases clipped from V and 6 bases from J, the junction kept 9 bases outside the gene matches. CDR3 DNA: TGTGCCAGCAGCCATGAGTCACAGGGGAAGACCCAGTACTTC. It translates to CASSHESQGKTQYF. The full variable domain, in which reference TRBV7-9 and TRBJ2-5 provide the parts outside the CDR3, is DTGVSQNPRHKITKRGQNVTFRCDPISEHNRLYWYRQTLGQGPEFLTYFQNEAQLEKSRLLSDRFSAERPKGSFSTLEIQRTEQGDSAMYLCASSHESQGKTQYFGPGTRLLVL.

The chain uses TRBV9 and TRBJ1-4; a weak D match, TRBD1 (5 bases). V was clipped by 4 bases and J by 8 bases, with 18 bases between them. The CDR3 covers 15 residues. Per germline, CDR1 SGDLS and CDR2 YYNGEE. Here the CDR3 reads CASSLRTGGGEKLFF. CDR3 DNA: TGTGCCAGCAGCCTAAGGACTGGGGGAGGGGAAAAACTGTTTTTT.

In its sample, this clone is medium-sized (0.01 to 0.1%). The V call is TRBV19, the J call TRBJ2-1; TRBD1 might be the D (6 bases). The CDR3 covers 12 residues. The V end was cut by 6 bases, the J end by 9 bases, with 12 bases between. Germline V gene sequence: CDR1 LNHDA, CDR2 SQIVND (reference sequence). The CDR3 region is CASSQQGPEQFF. In DNA form, the CDR3 reads TGTGCCAGTAGCCAACAGGGACCTGAGCAGTTCTTC.

Note on this clone: Germline is not matched at one junction end, which may reflect a read error. The rearrangement uses TRBV6-6 and TRBJ2-7, with D tentatively TRBD1 (6 bases). The CDR3 sequence is 12 residues long. Germline CDR1 reads MNHNY; CDR2 reads SVGAGI (reference sequence). CDR3 nucleotides: TGTGCCAGCGGACAGACAGGTACCCTTGGGAACTTC. Its protein product is CASGQTGTLGNF.

J is TRBJ1-4 and V is TRBV2; D may be TRBD1 (5 bases). The ends were cut back, 5 bases at V and 6 bases at J, with 13 bases in the middle. The CDR3 length is 14 residues. Germline CDR1 reads SNHLY; CDR2 reads FYNNEI. CDR3 region: CASSNRFGDEKLFF. For the CDR3, the DNA is TGTGCCAGCAGTAACAGGTTTGGCGATGAAAAACTGTTTTTT. The full variable domain, rest sourced from reference TRBV2 and TRBJ1-4, is EPEVTQTPSHQVTQMGQEVILRCVPISNHLYFYWYRQILGQKVEFLVSFYNNEISEKSEIFDDQFSVERPDGSNFTLKIRSTKLEDSAMYFCASSNRFGDEKLFFGSGTQLSVL.